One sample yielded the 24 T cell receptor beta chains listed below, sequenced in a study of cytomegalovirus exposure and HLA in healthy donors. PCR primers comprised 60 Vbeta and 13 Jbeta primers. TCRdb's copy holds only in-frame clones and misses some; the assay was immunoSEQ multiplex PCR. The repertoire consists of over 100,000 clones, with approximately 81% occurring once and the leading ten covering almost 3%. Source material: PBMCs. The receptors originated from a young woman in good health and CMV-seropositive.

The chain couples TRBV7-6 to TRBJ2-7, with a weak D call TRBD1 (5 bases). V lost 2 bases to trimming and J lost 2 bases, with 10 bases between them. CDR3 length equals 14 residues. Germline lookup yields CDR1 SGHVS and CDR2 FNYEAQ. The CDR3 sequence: CASSLTAGTYEQYF. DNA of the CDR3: TGTGCCAGCAGCTTAACAGCAGGGACCTACGAGCAGTACTTC. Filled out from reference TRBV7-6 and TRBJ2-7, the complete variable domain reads GAGVSQSPRYKVTKRGQDVALRCDPISGHVSLYWYRQALGQGPEFLTYFNYEAQQDKSGLPNDRFSAERPEGSISTLTIQRTEQRDSAMYRCASSLTAGTYEQYFGPGTRLTVT.

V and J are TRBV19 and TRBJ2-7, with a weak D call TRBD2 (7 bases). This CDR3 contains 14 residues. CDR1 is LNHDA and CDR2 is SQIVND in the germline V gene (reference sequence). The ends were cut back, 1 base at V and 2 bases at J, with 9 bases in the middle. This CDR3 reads CASSIGGGPYEQYF. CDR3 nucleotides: TGTGCCAGTAGTATAGGGGGGGGCCCCTACGAGCAGTACTTC.

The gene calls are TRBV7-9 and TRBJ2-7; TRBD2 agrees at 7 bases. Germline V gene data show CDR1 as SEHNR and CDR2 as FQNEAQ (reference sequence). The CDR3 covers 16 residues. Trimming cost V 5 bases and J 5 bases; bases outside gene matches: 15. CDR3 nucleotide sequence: TGTGCCAGCAGCGGCTTTCTGGGCGGGAGTAGGCACGAGCAGTACTTC. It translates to CASSGFLGGSRHEQYF.

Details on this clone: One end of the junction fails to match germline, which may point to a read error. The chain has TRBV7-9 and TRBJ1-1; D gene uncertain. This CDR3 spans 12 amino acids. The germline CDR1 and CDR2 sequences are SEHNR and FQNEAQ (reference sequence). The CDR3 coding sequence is TGTTCCAGCAGCTTCAGGAACACTGAAGCTTTCTTT. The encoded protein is CSSSFRNTEAFF. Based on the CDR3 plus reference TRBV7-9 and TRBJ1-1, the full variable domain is DTGVSQNPRHKITKRGQNVTFRCDPISEHNRLYWYRQTLGQGPEFLTYFQNEAQLEKSRLLSDRFSAERPKGSFSTLEIQRTEQGDSAMYLCSSSFRNTEAFFGQGTRLTVV.

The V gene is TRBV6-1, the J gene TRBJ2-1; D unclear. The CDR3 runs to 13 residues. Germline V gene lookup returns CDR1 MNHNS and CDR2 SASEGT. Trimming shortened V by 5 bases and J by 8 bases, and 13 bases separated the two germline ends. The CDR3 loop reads CASSLLIRDEQFF. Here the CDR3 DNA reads TGTGCCAGCAGTCTTCTTATAAGAGATGAGCAGTTCTTC.

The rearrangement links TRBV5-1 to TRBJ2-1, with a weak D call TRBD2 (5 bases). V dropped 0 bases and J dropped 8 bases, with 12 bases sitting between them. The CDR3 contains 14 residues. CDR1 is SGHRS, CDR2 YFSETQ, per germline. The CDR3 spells CASSLAAGGHEQFF. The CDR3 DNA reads TGCGCCAGCAGCTTGGCCGCGGGTGGTCATGAGCAGTTCTTC.

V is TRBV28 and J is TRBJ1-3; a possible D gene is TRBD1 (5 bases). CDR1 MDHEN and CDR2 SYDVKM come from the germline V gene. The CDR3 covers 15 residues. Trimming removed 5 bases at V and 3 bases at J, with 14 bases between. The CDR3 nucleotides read TGTGCCAGCAGTCCCGGAGGGGCCGGTGGAAACACCATATATTTT. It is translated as CASSPGGAGGNTIYF.

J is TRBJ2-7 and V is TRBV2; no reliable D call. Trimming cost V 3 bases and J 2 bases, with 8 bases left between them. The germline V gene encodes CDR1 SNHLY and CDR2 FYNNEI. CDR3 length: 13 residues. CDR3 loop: CASSDSVPYEQYF. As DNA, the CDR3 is TGTGCCAGCAGTGACAGCGTTCCCTACGAGCAGTACTTC.

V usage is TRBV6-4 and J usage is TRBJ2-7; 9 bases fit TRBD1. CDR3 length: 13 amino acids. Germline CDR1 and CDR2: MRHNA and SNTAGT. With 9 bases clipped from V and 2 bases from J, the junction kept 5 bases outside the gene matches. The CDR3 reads CASSGQGTYEQYF. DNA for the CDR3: TGTGCCAGTTCGGGACAGGGCACCTACGAGCAGTACTTC.

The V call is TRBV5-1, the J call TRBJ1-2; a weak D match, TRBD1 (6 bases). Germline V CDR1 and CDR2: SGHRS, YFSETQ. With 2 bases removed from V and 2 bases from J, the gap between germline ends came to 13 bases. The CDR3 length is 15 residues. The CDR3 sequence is CASSLTGHPNYGYTF. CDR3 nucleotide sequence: TGCGCCAGCAGCTTAACGGGACACCCAAACTATGGCTACACCTTC.

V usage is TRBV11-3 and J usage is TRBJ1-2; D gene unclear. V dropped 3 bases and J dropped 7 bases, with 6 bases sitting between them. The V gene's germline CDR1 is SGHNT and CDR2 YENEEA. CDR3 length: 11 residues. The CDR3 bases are TGTGCCAGCAGCTTCCGGGGTGGCTACACCTTC. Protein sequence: CASSFRGGYTF.

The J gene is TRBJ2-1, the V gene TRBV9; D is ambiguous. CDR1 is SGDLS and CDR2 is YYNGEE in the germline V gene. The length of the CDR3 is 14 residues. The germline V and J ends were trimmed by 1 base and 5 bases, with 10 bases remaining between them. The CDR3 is CASSVTRTNNEQFF. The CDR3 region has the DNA TGTGCCAGCAGCGTAACCCGCACTAACAATGAGCAGTTCTTC.

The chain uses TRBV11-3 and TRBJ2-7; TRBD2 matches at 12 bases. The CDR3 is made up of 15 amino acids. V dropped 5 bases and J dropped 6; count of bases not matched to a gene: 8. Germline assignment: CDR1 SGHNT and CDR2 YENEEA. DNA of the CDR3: TGTGCCAGCAGCCCCCGGACTAGCGGGGCCCCCGAGCAGTACTTC. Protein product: CASSPRTSGAPEQYF.

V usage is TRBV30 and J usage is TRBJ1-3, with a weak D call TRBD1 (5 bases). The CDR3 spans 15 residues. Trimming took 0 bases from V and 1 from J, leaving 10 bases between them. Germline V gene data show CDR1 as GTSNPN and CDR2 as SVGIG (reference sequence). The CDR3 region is CAWSVSAGSGNTIYF. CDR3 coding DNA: TGTGCCTGGAGTGTAAGTGCAGGGTCTGGAAACACCATATATTTT.

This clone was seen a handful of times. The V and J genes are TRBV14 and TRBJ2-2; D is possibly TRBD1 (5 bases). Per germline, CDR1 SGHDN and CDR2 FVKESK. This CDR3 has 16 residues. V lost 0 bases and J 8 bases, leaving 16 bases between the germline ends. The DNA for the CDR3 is TGTGCCAGCAGCCAAGATCGGGTAGGGGTATCGGGGGAGCTGTTTTTT. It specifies CASSQDRVGVSGELFF.

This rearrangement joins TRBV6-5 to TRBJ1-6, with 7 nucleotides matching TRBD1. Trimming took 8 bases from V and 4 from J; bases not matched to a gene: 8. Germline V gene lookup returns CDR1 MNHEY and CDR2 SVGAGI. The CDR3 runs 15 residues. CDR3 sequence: CASHLRDSYNSPLHF. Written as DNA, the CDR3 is TGTGCCAGCCACCTCCGGGACAGTTATAATTCACCCCTCCACTTT.

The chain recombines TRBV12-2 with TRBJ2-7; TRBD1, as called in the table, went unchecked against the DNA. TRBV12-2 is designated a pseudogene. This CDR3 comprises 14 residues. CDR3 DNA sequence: TGTGCAAGTCGCTTACACAGGGGCCCCTACGAGCAGTACTTC. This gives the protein CASRLHRGPYEQYF.

This chain's CDR3 is CASSQTVGQGVGGYTF. For the CDR3, the DNA is TGCGCCAGCAGCCAAACGGTTGGACAGGGGGTGGGTGGCTACACCTTC. This chain joins TRBV4-1 and TRBJ1-2; 10 nucleotides align to TRBD1. The CDR3 loop spans 16 amino acids. Germline CDR1 is MGHRA and CDR2 is YSYEKL. Germline trimming cut 2 bases from V and 7 bases from J; bases unmatched to any gene: 10.

The CDR3 is CASSGTGDYGYTF. The CDR3 nucleotides are TGTGCCAGCAGTGGGACAGGAGACTATGGCTACACCTTC. This rearrangement joins TRBV2 to TRBJ1-2, with 7 bases identical to TRBD1. The V gene end was trimmed by 4 bases and the J gene end by 3 bases; junction bases not matched to a gene: 2. The CDR3 extends over 13 amino acids. Germline CDR1 is SNHLY and CDR2 is FYNNEI.

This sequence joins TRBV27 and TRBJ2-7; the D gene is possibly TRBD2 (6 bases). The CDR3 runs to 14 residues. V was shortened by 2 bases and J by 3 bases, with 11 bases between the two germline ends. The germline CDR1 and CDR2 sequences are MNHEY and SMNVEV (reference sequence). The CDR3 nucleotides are TGTGCCAGCAGTTTACAAGTCGGGGGCTACGAGCAGTACTTC. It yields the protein CASSLQVGGYEQYF.

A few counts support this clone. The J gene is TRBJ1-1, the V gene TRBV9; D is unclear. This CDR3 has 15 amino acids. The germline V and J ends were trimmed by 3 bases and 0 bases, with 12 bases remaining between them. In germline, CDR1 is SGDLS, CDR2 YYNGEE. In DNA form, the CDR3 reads TGTGCCAGCAGCGGACCGGGAACGATGAACACTGAAGCTTTCTTT. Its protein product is CASSGPGTMNTEAFF.

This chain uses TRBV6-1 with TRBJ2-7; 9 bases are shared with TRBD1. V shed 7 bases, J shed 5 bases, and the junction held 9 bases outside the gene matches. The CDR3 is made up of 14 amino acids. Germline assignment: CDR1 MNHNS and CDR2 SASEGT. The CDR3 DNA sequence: TGTGCCAGCAACCTGGACAGGGGACTGAACGAGCAGTACTTC. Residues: CASNLDRGLNEQYF.

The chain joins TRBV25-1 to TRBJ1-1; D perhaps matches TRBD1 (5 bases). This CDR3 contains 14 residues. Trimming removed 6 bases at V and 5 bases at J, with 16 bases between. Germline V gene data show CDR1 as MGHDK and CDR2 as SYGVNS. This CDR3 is CASRDLERGTEAFF. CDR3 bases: TGTGCCAGCAGGGACCTGGAGCGGGGGACTGAAGCTTTCTTT.

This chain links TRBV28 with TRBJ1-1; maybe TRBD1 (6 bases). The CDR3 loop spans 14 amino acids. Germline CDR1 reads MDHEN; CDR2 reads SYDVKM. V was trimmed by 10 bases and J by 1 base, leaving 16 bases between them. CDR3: CATHVDRANTEAFF. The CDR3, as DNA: TGTGCCACCCACGTGGACAGAGCGAACACTGAAGCTTTCTTT.